This T cell receptor (beta chain) emerged from a study of technical replicates of blood from several donors. V lost 1 base to trimming and J lost 6 bases; unmatched junction nucleotides: 2. CDR1 and CDR2 from the germline V gene are SGHTA and FQGNSA. The CDR3 totals 15 residues. Some clones are missing from TCRdb's copy, which holds only in-frame ones; the method was immunoSEQ multiplex PCR. The profile shows 55,000 to 65,000 clones, around 93% of them singletons. The source is a human donor in good health. Some clones in this sample may be carry-over from other donors' samples. The chain employs TRBV7-2 and TRBJ2-1, with 11 positions matching TRBD2. Sequences were obtained from PBMCs. CDR3: CASSLGSGRVNEQFF. The CDR3 DNA reads TGTGCCAGCAGCTTAGGTAGCGGGAGGGTCAATGAGCAGTTCTTC.